This T cell receptor beta chain was identified during a study of blood T cell repertoires in COVID-19. The wider study: Sources were T cells, B-cell-depleted T cells, or PBMCs; the material itself was cDNA or gDNA.

Unmatched junction bases numbered 9, after V lost 4 bases and J lost 0 bases. The CDR3 is 17 amino acids. Germline V CDR1 and CDR2: LNHDA, SQIVND (reference sequence). TCRdb keeps only in-frame clones here, not all; method: immunoSEQ multiplex PCR. The table records 130,000 or so clones, 80% to 90% of them present only once. V is TRBV19 and J is TRBJ1-5; 7 nucleotides line up with TRBD1. This sequence was found in a man over 45 with active COVID-19. Sequencing used peripheral blood. CDR3: CASSSGRGMYSNQPQHF. The CDR3 DNA follows: TGTGCCAGTAGTAGTGGCAGGGGGATGTATAGCAATCAGCCCCAGCATTTT.